Detailed here is one T cell receptor (beta chain). No antigen is known for it. The V end lost 0 bases, the J end lost 2 bases, and 8 bases lay between the germline ends. Germline CDR1 reads LNHNV; CDR2 reads YYDKDF (reference sequence). This CDR3 region has 14 residues. The study isolated at least 6 million PBMCs from each sample. This sample is part of a study of blood T cells in healthy people across ages. Study-wide points: Diversity of TCR beta per million T cells declined in a roughly linear way with age. More naive CD4+ cells and higher diversity marked long-lived donors relative to aged donors.

Alongside a J-beta primer mix, a sample-barcoded 5' primer served in a second PCR lasting roughly 7 to 11 cycles. TCRdb used MiXCR to reprocess the 5' RACE reads, holding one entry per CDR3 protein. The sample holds more than 700,000 distinct CDR3 sequences, less than 60% seen once. The receptor was derived from a man at least 80 years old in good health. Sequences were obtained from blood. The V and J genes are TRBV15 and TRBJ2-7; D remains unclear. CDR3 bases: TGTGCCACCAGCAGAGATACGGCCGCCTACGAGCAGTACTTC. Its protein product is CATSRDTAAYEQYF.